A single TCR beta chain is shown here with its context. The repertoire was sequenced with immunoSEQ multiplex PCR; TCRdb's copy has only in-frame clones and lacks some. The profile shows roughly 79,000 clones, 75% to 90% of them singletons. This entry comes from a study of control samples from healthy donors and cancer patients. The CDR3 contains 12 residues. The germline V and J ends were trimmed by 2 bases and 9 bases, with 8 bases remaining between them. Germline V gene data show CDR1 as KGHSH and CDR2 as LQKENI. This clonotype was obtained from a man between 45 and 60 years old in good health. The gene calls are TRBV18 and TRBJ1-5; no definite D call. Sequencing input: blood. In DNA, the CDR3 is TGTGCCAGCTCACCAGGGGATGGGCCCCAGCATTTT. Translated, it gives CASSPGDGPQHF.